These 26 T cell receptor beta chains originate from one sample sequenced in a study of beta chain features in type 1 diabetes. Expressed TCRB transcripts were sequenced, since all the RNA that had been isolated was reverse transcribed. The table came from immunoSEQ multiplex PCR; TCRdb's copy has only in-frame clones and leaves some out. The sample carries roughly 380,000 clones, less than 20% recorded once. The source material was naive CD4+ T cells from blood. The receptor source for this set is a woman under 30 in good health.

This clone has more than one count but fewer than ten. The chain is built from TRBV5-1 and TRBJ1-2; maybe TRBD1 (6 bases). The CDR3 runs to 17 residues. Trimming shortened V by 4 bases and J by 4 bases, and 23 bases separated the two germline ends. The V gene's germline CDR1 is SGHRS and CDR2 YFSETQ. The CDR3 coding sequence is TGCGCCAGCAGCCCCGCACCCCCCGGACAGACCCCCTATGGCTACACCTTC. Protein sequence: CASSPAPPGQTPYGYTF.

V and J are TRBV30 and TRBJ1-4, with a weak D call TRBD1 (5 bases). CDR3 size: 14 residues. CDR1 GTSNPN and CDR2 SVGIG come from the germline V gene (reference sequence). The V gene lost 8 bases and the J gene lost 4 bases, with 17 bases spanning the gap. The CDR3 protein is CALSVLGRNEKLFF. The CDR3 nucleotides read TGTGCCCTATCTGTATTGGGGCGTAATGAAAAACTGTTTTTT.

This chain joins TRBV28 and TRBJ2-7; 9 bases fit TRBD1. CDR1 is MDHEN and CDR2 is SYDVKM in the germline V gene. The CDR3 runs 13 residues. V lost 6 bases and J lost 3; bases outside the gene matches: 3. CDR3 sequence reads: CASSTGGRYEQYF. The CDR3 DNA sequence: TGTGCCAGCAGCACAGGGGGCCGCTACGAGCAGTACTTC.

This clone was detected a few times. The chain is built from TRBV5-4 and TRBJ1-1; 7 bases agree with TRBD1. The ends lost 4 bases at V and 1 base at J; junction bases unmatched: 1. CDR3 size: 13 residues. CDR1 SGHNT and CDR2 YYREEE come from the germline V gene (reference sequence). The CDR3 is CASSRDRNTEAFF. DNA for the CDR3: TGTGCCAGCAGCCGGGACAGGAACACTGAAGCTTTCTTT.

This clone showed up just a few times. Other DNA sequences in the sample encode the same CDR3. V and J are TRBV5-1 and TRBJ2-5, with unresolved D. The CDR3 contains 11 residues. V lost 4 bases and J lost 5, with 6 bases in between. CDR1 is SGHRS and CDR2 is YFSETQ in the germline V gene. Here the CDR3 DNA reads TGCGCCAGCAGCCTACAGGAGACCCAGTACTTC. It is translated as CASSLQETQYF.

V is TRBV4-1 and J is TRBJ1-6; the match to TRBD1 covers 10 bases. The CDR3 totals 16 residues. Germline loops: CDR1 MGHRA, CDR2 YSYEKL. V lost 0 bases to trimming and J lost 11 bases; unmatched junction nucleotides: 7. The CDR3 region is CASSQEPGQGFPPLHF. The CDR3 DNA follows: TGCGCCAGCAGCCAAGAGCCGGGACAGGGGTTTCCACCCCTCCACTTT.

This clone was counted a few times. This chain links TRBV4-2 with TRBJ1-2; D gene unclear. The V end lost 0 bases, the J end lost 6 bases, and 20 bases lay between the germline ends. Germline-derived CDR1 and CDR2 are LGHNA and YNFKEQ. The CDR3 has 17 residues. CDR3 nucleotides: TGTGCCAGCAGCCAAGATCGTCGGCCGCCCTGGAGAGATGGCTACACCTTC. Protein product: CASSQDRRPPWRDGYTF.

The rearrangement links TRBV5-1 to TRBJ2-1; D perhaps matches TRBD2 (6 bases). The CDR3 runs 14 residues. The germline V gene has CDR1 SGHRS and CDR2 YFSETQ. The V gene lost 6 bases and the J gene lost 6 bases, with 16 bases spanning the gap. CDR3 nucleotide sequence: TGCGCCAGCACCATGTCGGGAGTTGGCAATGAGCAGTTCTTC. As protein: CASTMSGVGNEQFF.

This clone was picked up one time. This chain links TRBV7-8 with TRBJ2-2; D gene unclear. The CDR3 extends over 13 amino acids. Deletions cut 5 bases from V and 7 bases from J, with 11 bases between. The germline V gene encodes CDR1 SGHVS and CDR2 FQNEAQ. CDR3 amino acids: CASSMRLSGELFF. Written as DNA, the CDR3 is TGTGCCAGCAGCATGAGACTCAGCGGGGAGCTGTTTTTT.

The chain employs TRBV7-9 and TRBJ2-3; TRBD1 might be the D (6 bases). This CDR3 region has 14 residues. Per the germline V gene, CDR1 is SEHNR and CDR2 is FQNEAQ (reference sequence). Trimming cost V 5 bases and J 1 base, with 10 bases left between them. The CDR3 protein is CASSGGLGTDTQYF. The CDR3 DNA follows: TGTGCCAGCAGCGGGGGCTTGGGCACAGATACGCAGTATTTT.

J is TRBJ2-2 and V is TRBV30, with D perhaps TRBD1 (5 bases). CDR1 and CDR2 from the germline V gene are GTSNPN and SVGIG (reference sequence). V lost 5 bases and J 2 bases, leaving 15 bases between the germline ends. CDR3 length: 15 residues. The CDR3 DNA is TGTGCCTGGGATAGGGGTCTCGGAAACACCGGGGAGCTGTTTTTT. Its translation: CAWDRGLGNTGELFF.

The genes are TRBV6-5 and TRBJ1-2, with TRBD1 matching over 9 bases. V shed 6 bases and J 3 bases; nucleotides not matched to a gene: 5. CDR3 length: 14 residues. Germline V gene data show CDR1 as MNHEY and CDR2 as SVGAGI. The CDR3 reads CASRATGGDYGYTF. In DNA form, the CDR3 reads TGTGCCAGCAGGGCGACAGGGGGTGACTATGGCTACACCTTC.

As for this clone: Other DNA sequences from this sample encode an identical CDR3 as well. The chain has TRBV5-1 and TRBJ1-4; 7 nucleotides align to TRBD1. The CDR3 extends over 14 amino acids. Germline trimming cut 0 bases from V and 8 bases from J; bases unmatched to any gene: 4. CDR1 and CDR2 (germline): SGHRS, YFSETQ. Here the CDR3 DNA reads TGCGCCAGCAGCTTGGGACAGGGTGACGAAAAACTGTTTTTT. Protein sequence: CASSLGQGDEKLFF.

V gene TRBV29-1 combines with J gene TRBJ2-5; D ambiguous. Trimming cost V 4 bases and J 3 bases, with 3 bases left between them. CDR1 and CDR2 from the germline V gene are SQVTM and ANQGSEA. This CDR3 has 10 residues. Here the CDR3 reads CSVAEETQYF. The CDR3 nucleotides are TGCAGCGTTGCCGAAGAGACCCAGTACTTC.

In its sample, this clone was seen a few times. The chain is built from TRBV6-5 and TRBJ2-7, with TRBD1 matching 11 bases. The length of the CDR3 is 15 residues. Germline CDR1 is MNHEY and CDR2 is SVGAGI. V shed 4 bases, J shed 4 bases, and the junction held 6 bases outside the gene matches. Here the CDR3 DNA reads TGTGCCAGCAGTTCCCCGGGACAGGGGGTATACGAGCAGTACTTC. It encodes CASSSPGQGVYEQYF.

This clone was seen a handful of times. V and J are TRBV9 and TRBJ2-2, with TRBD1 matching 7 bases. CDR1 is SGDLS, CDR2 YYNGEE, per germline. The CDR3 contains 16 residues. Unmatched junction bases numbered 9, after V lost 5 bases and J lost 2 bases. CDR3 bases: TGTGCCAGCAGTGGGCCTGGGACAGAAAACACCGGGGAGCTGTTTTTT. As protein: CASSGPGTENTGELFF.

This sequence joins TRBV19 and TRBJ2-7; 12 bases are a match to TRBD2. The V segment lost 3 bases and the J segment 4 bases; nucleotides outside the gene matches: 1. Germline assignment: CDR1 LNHDA and CDR2 SQIVND (reference sequence). The length of the CDR3 is 14 residues. CDR3 protein: CASSMTSGSYEQYF. DNA of the CDR3: TGTGCCAGTAGTATGACTAGCGGGAGTTACGAGCAGTACTTC.

This clone turned up a few times. CDR3 in DNA: TGTGCCAGCAGCTTAGGTTCCCCCGGTGGCTACACCTTC. This codes for CASSLGSPGGYTF. The chain recombines TRBV7-9 with TRBJ1-2; no definite D call. Looked up from germline, CDR1 is SEHNR and CDR2 is FQNEAQ (reference sequence). The CDR3 contains 13 residues. Trimming took 1 base from V and 7 from J, leaving 10 bases between them.

This clone was seen only a few times. The chain links TRBV7-9 to TRBJ2-1, with 9 bases lining up with TRBD1. CDR1 and CDR2 from the germline V gene are SEHNR and FQNEAQ (reference sequence). The CDR3 is made up of 15 amino acids. V was clipped by 5 bases and J by 4 bases; unmatched bases: 6. The CDR3 DNA sequence: TGTGCCAGCAGCCCCCGGGACAGGGTTTACAATGAGCAGTTCTTC. Amino acids: CASSPRDRVYNEQFF.

The chain is built from TRBV18 and TRBJ2-5; D is ambiguous. The germline V and J ends were trimmed by 2 bases and 3 bases, with 13 bases remaining between them. The CDR3 totals 15 residues. Germline values: CDR1 KGHSH, CDR2 LQKENI. CDR3 residues: CASSPFGTTKETQYF. CDR3 nucleotide sequence: TGTGCCAGCTCACCATTCGGCACTACTAAAGAGACCCAGTACTTC. Filled out from reference TRBV18 and TRBJ2-5, the complete variable domain reads NAGVMQNPRHLVRRRGQEARLRCSPMKGHSHVYWYRQLPEEGLKFMVYLQKENIIDESGMPKERFSAEFPKEGPSILRIQQVVRGDSAAYFCASSPFGTTKETQYFGPGTRLLVL.

This clone was found a few times. The chain couples TRBV7-9 to TRBJ1-1; D gene unclear. V lost 1 base, J lost 2 bases, and 8 bases lay in between. CDR3 length: 14 residues. CDR1 is SEHNR, CDR2 FQNEAQ, per germline (reference sequence). Here the CDR3 reads CASSLGVANTEAFF. The CDR3 DNA is TGTGCCAGCAGCTTAGGAGTCGCCAACACTGAAGCTTTCTTT. The full variable domain, in which reference TRBV7-9 and TRBJ1-1 provide the parts outside the CDR3, is DTGVSQNPRHKITKRGQNVTFRCDPISEHNRLYWYRQTLGQGPEFLTYFQNEAQLEKSRLLSDRFSAERPKGSFSTLEIQRTEQGDSAMYLCASSLGVANTEAFFGQGTRLTVV.

The chain links TRBV7-8 to TRBJ1-1; TRBD1 might be the D (5 bases). Germline values: CDR1 SGHVS, CDR2 FQNEAQ. CDR3 length: 13 amino acids. Trimming cost V 5 bases and J 5 bases, with 12 bases left between them. For the CDR3, the DNA is TGTGCCAGCAGCCCGGAACAGGCGACTGAAGCTTTCTTT. This encodes CASSPEQATEAFF.

This CDR3 reads CAVLRGSSYNEQFF. In DNA form, the CDR3 reads TGTGCCGTTCTACGGGGGAGCTCCTACAATGAGCAGTTCTTC. The V gene is TRBV5-4, the J gene TRBJ2-1; TRBD2 is a possible D gene (6 bases). V lost 10 bases and J lost 0, with 14 bases in between. CDR1 is SGHNT and CDR2 is YYREEE in the germline V gene (reference sequence). This CDR3 spans 14 amino acids.

The rearrangement uses TRBV27 and TRBJ2-5; weak D call: TRBD2 (5 bases). With 5 bases removed from V and 5 bases from J, the gap between germline ends came to 15 bases. Per germline, CDR1 MNHEY and CDR2 SMNVEV (reference sequence). The CDR3 is 14 amino acids. The CDR3 DNA reads TGTGCCAGCAGTACCCGGCGGGTCGGGGAGACCCAGTACTTC. Translating it yields CASSTRRVGETQYF.

The V call is TRBV4-2, the J call TRBJ2-5; TRBD1 aligns across 11 bases. CDR3 length: 14 residues. Trimming cost V 5 bases and J 13 bases; bases outside gene matches: 12. Germline V gives CDR1 LGHNA, CDR2 YNFKEQ. CDR3 DNA sequence: TGTGCCAGCAGCGACAGGACAGGGGGCGTGGGTCGGTACTTC. Its protein is CASSDRTGGVGRYF.

V is TRBV30 and J is TRBJ2-3, with 10 bases aligning to TRBD2. Germline CDR1 reads GTSNPN; CDR2 reads SVGIG (reference sequence). The CDR3 totals 14 residues. The junction had 3 bases not matched to a gene; V was cut back by 3 bases and J by 3 bases. The CDR3, as DNA: TGTGCCTGGAGGTCTAGCGGGAGTACAGATACGCAGTATTTT. It translates to CAWRSSGSTDTQYF.